This T cell receptor (beta chain) stems from a study of blood T cell repertoires in COVID-19 (dated by TCRdb to 2018 to 2020). With respect to the entire study: Samples covering the acute and convalescent phases of COVID-19 were provided by collaborators in the United States, Italy and Spain. Deeply sampled blood TCRbeta repertoires from subjects exposed to, actively infected with, or recovered from COVID-19 were included in the dataset. The repertoires were made available in a free public database intended to serve as a resource for research on the immune response to SARS-CoV-2. The samples were drawn from the first 160 participants of the ongoing ImmuneRACE study and from 950 to 1,500 subjects provided by 6 global collaborators. Where available, HLA class I and class II types were obtained from metadata supplied by the sample provider rather than from assay-based typing. The prospective study material was composed of cDNA or gDNA derived from T cells, B-cell-depleted T cells, or PBMCs. A de-identified subject ID, COVID-19 status, age in years and sex were almost always included in the sample metadata.

V is cut by 3 bases and J by 8 bases, and the space between the germline ends is 16 bases. From the germline V gene, CDR1 is MNHNS and CDR2 is SASEGT. The CDR3, cysteine through phenylalanine, is 14 amino acids long. The entry retains the CDR3 DNA only, 42 bases that are in frame from base 1. TCRbeta CDR3 regions were amplified from genomic DNA by means of the immunoSEQ Assay, a bias-controlled multiplex PCR. From the authors' description of their analysis: The number of nucleated cells in each sample was estimated from the amplification of reference gene primers within the assay. To quantify the absolute abundance of each unique TCRbeta CDR3 rearrangement, sequence reads were collapsed and filtered. For each sample, productive Simpson clonality was calculated as the square root of Simpson's diversity index over productive rearrangements. This is the immuneACCESS table as TCRdb keeps it, with only in-frame sequences that have V and J called. A part of the clones is gone; compared with another copy, unresolved V genes explain less than half, and the rest is unexplained. The D gene and trimming were derived from the DNA, and the V and J assignments and clone size from that table. The sample table shows roughly 290,000 clones, and nearly 90% are seen once. The top ten constitute 1.7% of the sample.

Notes on this clone: Its cognate antigen has yet to be identified. The input lacks base qualities; no much larger clone sits a single base away.

Summary of the overall study and its limitations: The amount of clinical and demographic metadata varied by source and participant and was provided uncurated.

Participants in the prospective study were enrolled through a virtual design, were aged roughly 18 to 100 years, and lived in under 25 United States geographic areas. To assign participants to cohorts, the prospective study relied on clinical history that participants themselves reported in a screening survey and a study questionnaire. In the prospective study, mobile phlebotomists collected whole blood, serum and a nasopharyngeal or oropharyngeal swab from each participant. Additional blood draws and questionnaires over a roughly two-month period could optionally be provided by prospective study participants. Before DNA extraction, prospective study blood samples were shipped either frozen or at room temperature.

Sequenced input: PBMCs or T cells enriched from blood (not recorded which). The source is a young woman with acute COVID-19. The chain uses TRBV6-1 and TRBJ1-1; TRBD1 could be the D gene, as 6 bases match. This receptor carries the CDR3 CASSDLVQTGEAFF. The DNA is TGTGCCAGCAGTGATCTAGTTCAGACAGGAGAAGCTTTCTTT.